This TCR beta chain was obtained from a study of T cells after yellow fever vaccination (dated 2019 in TCRdb). Notes on the research overall: Libraries from fractions with low cell numbers were prepared with the SMART-Seq v4 Ultra Low Input RNA kit. Bulk PBMC replicates and cell subsets were isolated from blood drawn at multiple timepoints before and after both primary and secondary immunization. Bulk TCR alpha and beta repertoires were sequenced longitudinally to track T-cell clones before and after primary and booster YFV17D yellow fever vaccination. Two healthy male donors, one aged 18 to 29 and one aged 30 to 39 years, were included in the cohort.

Sequencing took place on an Illumina NovaSeq 6000. Synthesis of TCR cDNA relied on 5'RACE template switching, a step that introduced a universal primer site along with unique molecular identifiers. cDNA synthesis was primed from both the TCR alpha and TCR beta constant segments. Libraries were amplified in two PCR steps, with sample barcodes and sequencing adapters added in the second step. Sequencing of libraries was done on Illumina HiSeq 2500 (2x100 bp) or NovaSeq (2x150 bp). Per the authors' processing: MIGEC handled demultiplexing of reads and collapsing into UMI consensus sequences, while MiXCR performed V(D)J alignment. Vaccine-responding clonotypes were identified with edgeR using replicate PBMC samples, with FDR below 0.01 and a log2 fold change above 5 up to day 15 being required. Each bulk clonotype was labeled CD4 or CD8 based on which sequenced repertoire, CD4 or CD8, contained the clonotype at higher abundance. The raw public reads went through TCRdb reprocessing: fastp at Q25, MiXCR clone calling, in-frame beta chains kept. Duplicate CDR3 protein sequences are folded into a single record with the most common DNA and genes. The authors' filters were not applied to this entry. The sample profile shows 250,000 to 400,000 distinct CDR3 sequences; about 4% of them were found once. The ten most abundant clones make up 20% to 25% of the sample.

Of note for this clonotype: Its antigen target is currently unknown. One base away there is no much larger clone; base qualities are not given.

The paper's findings and limits, for the study overall: A small fraction of clonotypes appeared in both the CD4 and CD8 compartments, likely as a result of convergent recombination. Computational filtering was required because FACS-sorted repertoires could contain abundant contaminating clonotypes from the bulk population. After the booster, most of the clones that had expanded following primary vaccination were detected again (almost 98% of CD4 and around 90% of CD8), which suggests that memory was broadly maintained. Because the study included only a couple of donors, the extent to which the findings can be generalized is limited. Compared with the primary T-cell response, the secondary T-cell response was faster but weaker, reaching its peak on day 5 rather than on day 15.

CDR1 and CDR2 are read off the germline V gene as MNHNS and SASEGT. Including cysteine and phenylalanine, the CDR3 has 15 amino acids. Only CDR3 DNA remains: 45 bases, in frame from the first base. V lost 2 bases and J lost 0 bases, and the count of bases not matched to a germline gene is 2. In the paper's terms, the treatment or condition label means: live attenuated yellow fever vaccine strain. Two biological replicates of bulk PBMCs were collected at each blood-draw timepoint. A standard Ficoll-Paque protocol was used to isolate PBMCs from peripheral blood. TriZol was used to extract RNA from bulk PBMCs, CD4 and CD8 fractions, and dextramer-positive and dextramer-negative fractions.

Sequenced here: PBMCs, sampled 5 days after the yellow fever booster vaccination. Recombination joined TRBV6-1 with TRBJ1-2, and TRBD1 aligns with 8 junction nucleotides. This TCR was recovered from a man younger than 35 who received the YFV17D yellow fever vaccine. The DNA reads TGTGCCAGCAGTGAAAGGACAGGGACTAACTATGGCTACACCTTC. It is translated as CASSERTGTNYGYTF.